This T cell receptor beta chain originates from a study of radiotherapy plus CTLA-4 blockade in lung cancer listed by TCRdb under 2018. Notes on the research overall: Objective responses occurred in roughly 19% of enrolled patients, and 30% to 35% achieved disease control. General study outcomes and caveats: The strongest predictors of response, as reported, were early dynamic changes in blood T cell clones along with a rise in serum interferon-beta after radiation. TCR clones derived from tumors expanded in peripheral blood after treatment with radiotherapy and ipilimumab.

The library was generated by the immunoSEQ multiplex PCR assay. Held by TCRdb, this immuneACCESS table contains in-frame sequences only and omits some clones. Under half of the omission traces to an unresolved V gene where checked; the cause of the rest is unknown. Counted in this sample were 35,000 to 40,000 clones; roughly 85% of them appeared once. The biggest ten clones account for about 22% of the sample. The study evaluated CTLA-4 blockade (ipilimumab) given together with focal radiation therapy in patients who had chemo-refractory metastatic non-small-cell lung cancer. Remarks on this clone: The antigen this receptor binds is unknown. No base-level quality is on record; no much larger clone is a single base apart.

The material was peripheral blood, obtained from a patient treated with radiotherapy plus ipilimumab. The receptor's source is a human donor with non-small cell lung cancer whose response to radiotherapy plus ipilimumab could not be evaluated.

CDR3 region: CASNTGRRDQPQHF. The sequence in DNA is TGTGCCAGCAATACGGGAAGAAGGGATCAGCCCCAGCATTTT. Recombination connected TRBV6-1 to TRBJ1-5, with the D gene call left open. Including the terminal cysteine and phenylalanine, the CDR3 comprises 14 residues. Only the CDR3 region is kept as DNA, spanning 42 bases read in frame from base 1. The germline ends are 15 bases apart after V is trimmed by 7 bases and J by 5 bases. The germline V gene sets CDR1 to MNHNS and CDR2 to SASEGT.